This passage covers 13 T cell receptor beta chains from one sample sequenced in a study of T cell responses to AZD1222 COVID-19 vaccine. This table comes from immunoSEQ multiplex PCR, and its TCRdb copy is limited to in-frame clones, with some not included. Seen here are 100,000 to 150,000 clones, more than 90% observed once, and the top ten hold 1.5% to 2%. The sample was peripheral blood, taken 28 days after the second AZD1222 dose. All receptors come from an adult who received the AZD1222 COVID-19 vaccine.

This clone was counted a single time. The CDR3, as DNA: TGTGCCACCAGTACGAACCCGGGCCGAGGGACAGATACGCAGTATTTT. This encodes CATSTNPGRGTDTQYF. The J gene is TRBJ2-3, the V gene TRBV24-1, with D tentatively TRBD2 (5 bases). Germline CDR1 is KGHDR and CDR2 is SFDVKD. V dropped 6 bases and J dropped 3 bases, with 18 bases sitting between them. CDR3 length: 16 amino acids.

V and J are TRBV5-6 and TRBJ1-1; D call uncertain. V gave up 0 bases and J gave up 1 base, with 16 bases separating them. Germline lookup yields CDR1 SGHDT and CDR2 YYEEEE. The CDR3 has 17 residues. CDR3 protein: CASSLGLFEKGNTEAFF. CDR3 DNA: TGTGCCAGCAGCTTGGGCCTTTTCGAAAAGGGGAACACTGAAGCTTTCTTT.

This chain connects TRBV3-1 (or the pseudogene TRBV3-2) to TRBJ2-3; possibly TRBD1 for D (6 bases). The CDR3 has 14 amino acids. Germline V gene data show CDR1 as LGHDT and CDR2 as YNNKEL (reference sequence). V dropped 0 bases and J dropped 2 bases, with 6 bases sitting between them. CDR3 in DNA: TGTGCCAGCAGCCAAGAGGGGGCCACAGATACGCAGTATTTT. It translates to CASSQEGATDTQYF.

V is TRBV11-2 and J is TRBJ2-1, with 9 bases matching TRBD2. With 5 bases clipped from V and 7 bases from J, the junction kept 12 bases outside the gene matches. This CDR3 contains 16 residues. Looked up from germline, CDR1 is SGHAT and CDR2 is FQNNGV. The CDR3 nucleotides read TGTGCCAGCAGCCCCACGGGCGGGAGCGGGAGGAATGAGCAGTTCTTC. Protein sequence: CASSPTGGSGRNEQFF.

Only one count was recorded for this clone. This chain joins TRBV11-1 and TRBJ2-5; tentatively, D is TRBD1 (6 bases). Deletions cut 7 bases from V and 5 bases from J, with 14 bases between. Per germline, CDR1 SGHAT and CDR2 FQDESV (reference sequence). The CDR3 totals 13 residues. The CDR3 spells CASTLSGGETQYF. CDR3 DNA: TGTGCCAGCACCCTCTCTGGGGGCGAGACCCAGTACTTC.

CDR3 in amino acids: CASSQMGVGYAGELFF. The CDR3 DNA reads as TGTGCCAGCAGCCAAATGGGAGTTGGTTACGCCGGGGAGCTGTTTTTT. The V call is TRBV3-1 (or the pseudogene TRBV3-2), the J call TRBJ2-2; TRBD2 is a possible D gene (5 bases). CDR3 size: 16 residues. V was cut by 2 bases and J by 6 bases, with 16 bases left in between. The V gene's germline CDR1 is LGHDT and CDR2 YNNKEL (reference sequence).

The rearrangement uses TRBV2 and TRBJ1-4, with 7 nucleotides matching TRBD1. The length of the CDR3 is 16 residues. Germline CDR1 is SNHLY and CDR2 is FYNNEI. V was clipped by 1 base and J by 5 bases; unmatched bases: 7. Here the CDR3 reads CASSEGRTGGNEKLFF. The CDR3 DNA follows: TGTGCCAGCAGTGAAGGGAGGACAGGAGGAAATGAAAAACTGTTTTTT. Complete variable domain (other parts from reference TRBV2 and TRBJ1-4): EPEVTQTPSHQVTQMGQEVILRCVPISNHLYFYWYRQILGQKVEFLVSFYNNEISEKSEIFDDQFSVERPDGSNFTLKIRSTKLEDSAMYFCASSEGRTGGNEKLFFGSGTQLSVL.

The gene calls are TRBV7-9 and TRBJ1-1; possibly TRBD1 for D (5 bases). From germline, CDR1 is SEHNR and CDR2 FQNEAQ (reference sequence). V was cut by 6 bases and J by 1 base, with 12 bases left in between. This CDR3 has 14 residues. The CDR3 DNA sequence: TGTGCCAGCAGACCCGACAGCGAGAACACTGAAGCTTTCTTT. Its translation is CASRPDSENTEAFF.

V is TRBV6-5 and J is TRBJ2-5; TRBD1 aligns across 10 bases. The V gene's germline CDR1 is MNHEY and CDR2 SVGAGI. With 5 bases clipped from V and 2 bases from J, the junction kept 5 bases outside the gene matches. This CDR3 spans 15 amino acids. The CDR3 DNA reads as TGTGCCAGCAGTCACGGGACAGGGGATCAAGAGACCCAGTACTTC. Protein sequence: CASSHGTGDQETQYF.

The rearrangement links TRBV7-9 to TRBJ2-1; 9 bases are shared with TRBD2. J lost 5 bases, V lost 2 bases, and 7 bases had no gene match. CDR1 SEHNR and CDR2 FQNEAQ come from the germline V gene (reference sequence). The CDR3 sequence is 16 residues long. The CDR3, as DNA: TGTGCCAGCAGCTTACTAGGGCGCGGGAGGGACAATGAGCAGTTCTTC. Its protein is CASSLLGRGRDNEQFF.

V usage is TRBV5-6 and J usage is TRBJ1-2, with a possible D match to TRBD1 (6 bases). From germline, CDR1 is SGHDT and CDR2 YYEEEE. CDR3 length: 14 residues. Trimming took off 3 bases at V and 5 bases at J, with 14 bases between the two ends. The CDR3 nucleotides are TGTGCCAGCAGCTACAGGGAAAGAGGGTATGGCTACACCTTC. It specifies CASSYRERGYGYTF. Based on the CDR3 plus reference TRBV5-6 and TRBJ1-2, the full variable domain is DAGVTQSPTHLIKTRGQQVTLRCSPKSGHDTVSWYQQALGQGPQFIFQYYEEEERQRGNFPDRFSGHQFPNYSSELNVNALLLGDSALYLCASSYRERGYGYTFGSGTRLTVV.

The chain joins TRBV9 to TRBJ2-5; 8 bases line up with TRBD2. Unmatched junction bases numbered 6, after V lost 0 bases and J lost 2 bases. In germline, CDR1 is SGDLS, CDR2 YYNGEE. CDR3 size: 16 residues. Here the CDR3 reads CASSVALGTRQETQYF. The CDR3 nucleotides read TGTGCCAGCAGCGTAGCTCTCGGGACTAGACAAGAGACCCAGTACTTC.

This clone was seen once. CDR3 coding DNA: TGTGCCAGCAGCCCACCGGCGGGGCTGAACACTGAAGCTTTCTTT. Translated: CASSPPAGLNTEAFF. The chain employs TRBV7-8 and TRBJ1-1; D perhaps matches TRBD1 (5 bases). V lost 5 bases and J 0 bases, leaving 13 bases between the germline ends. The CDR3 loop spans 15 amino acids. Germline lookup yields CDR1 SGHVS and CDR2 FQNEAQ.